Below are 30 T cell receptor beta chains sequenced from a single sample in a study of blood T cell repertoires in COVID-19. Profiled with immunoSEQ multiplex PCR; TCRdb holds only in-frame clones, not every one. This sample yields 200,000 to 250,000 clones, of which 84% are seen a single time; 1.8% belongs to the top ten. Source material: PBMCs or T cells enriched from blood (not recorded which). All receptors come from a man aged 55 to 70 who had recovered from COVID-19.

CDR3 nucleotide sequence: TGTGCCACCAGCAGAGATTTAGTACCTACTAGCTCCTACAATGAGCAGTTCTTC. It is translated as CATSRDLVPTSSYNEQFF. V gene TRBV15 combines with J gene TRBJ2-1; perhaps TRBD2 as D (5 bases). Germline V gene lookup returns CDR1 LNHNV and CDR2 YYDKDF (reference sequence). The CDR3 contains 18 residues. The germline V and J ends were trimmed by 0 bases and 0 bases, with 15 bases remaining between them.

The CDR3 region is CASSLRDRNYGYTF. The CDR3 DNA is TGTGCCAGCAGCCTCCGGGACAGAAACTATGGCTACACCTTC. The rearrangement joins TRBV5-6 to TRBJ1-2; 7 bases are shared with TRBD1. CDR1 and CDR2 (germline): SGHDT, YYEEEE. This CDR3 has 14 residues. Trimming took 4 bases from V and 2 from J; bases not matched to a gene: 5. Using reference TRBV5-6 and TRBJ1-2 for the parts outside the CDR3, the full variable domain is DAGVTQSPTHLIKTRGQQVTLRCSPKSGHDTVSWYQQALGQGPQFIFQYYEEEERQRGNFPDRFSGHQFPNYSSELNVNALLLGDSALYLCASSLRDRNYGYTFGSGTRLTVV.

The chain combines TRBV19 with TRBJ1-1, with D possibly being TRBD1 (5 bases). There are 14 residues in the CDR3. The V end was cut by 1 base, the J end by 3 bases, with 9 bases between. Per the germline V gene, CDR1 is LNHDA and CDR2 is SQIVND (reference sequence). This chain's CDR3 is CASSIVGGYTEAFF. The CDR3 region has the DNA TGTGCCAGTAGTATAGTCGGGGGTTACACTGAAGCTTTCTTT.

The chain links TRBV9 to TRBJ1-3; D remains ambiguous. The CDR3 is 13 residues long. V was clipped by 0 bases and J by 7 bases, with 8 bases between them. Germline CDR1 and CDR2: SGDLS and YYNGEE. CDR3 sequence: CASSVEGGNTIYF. The CDR3 bases are TGTGCCAGCAGCGTAGAAGGAGGGAACACCATATATTTT.

The rearrangement uses TRBV7-2 and TRBJ1-4, with 12 positions matching TRBD1. This CDR3 has 15 amino acids. After removal of 5 bases from V and 6 bases from J, the junction contained 4 bases not matched to a gene. The germline V gene encodes CDR1 SGHTA and CDR2 FQGNSA. The CDR3 sequence is CASSRDRGRDEKLFF. CDR3 nucleotides: TGTGCCAGCAGCAGGGACAGGGGGCGAGATGAAAAACTGTTTTTT.

The chain is built from TRBV11-2 and TRBJ2-5, with D uncertain. This CDR3 has 15 residues. V was cut by 5 bases and J by 5 bases, with 18 bases left in between. Germline CDR1 reads SGHAT; CDR2 reads FQNNGV. This CDR3 reads CASSPTVARSETQYF. CDR3 DNA sequence: TGTGCCAGCAGCCCAACGGTGGCTAGAAGCGAGACCCAGTACTTC.

The chain recombines TRBV11-3 with TRBJ2-7; 10 nucleotides agree with TRBD1. Germline V gene data show CDR1 as SGHNT and CDR2 as YENEEA. V lost 1 base to trimming and J lost 4 bases; unmatched junction nucleotides: 4. The length of the CDR3 is 15 residues. In nucleotides, the CDR3 is TGTGCCAGCAGCTTAGCCGGGACAGGGGAGTACGAGCAGTACTTC. This translates into CASSLAGTGEYEQYF.

The V and J genes are TRBV18 and TRBJ1-1, with a tentative D call TRBD1 (5 bases). The CDR3 spans 14 residues. The V and J ends lost 5 bases and 1 base respectively, with 11 bases between them. Germline loops: CDR1 KGHSH, CDR2 LQKENI. CDR3 sequence: CASSATGQNTEAFF. The CDR3 DNA reads as TGTGCCAGCTCAGCCACAGGCCAGAACACTGAAGCTTTCTTT.

The rearrangement uses TRBV7-2 and TRBJ1-5; D not resolved. Trimming shortened V by 5 bases and J by 5 bases, and 13 bases separated the two germline ends. The CDR3 is 14 amino acids. Germline V CDR1 and CDR2: SGHTA, FQGNSA. CDR3 protein: CASSIRGSDQPQHF. The CDR3 DNA sequence: TGTGCCAGCAGCATACGAGGCTCGGATCAGCCCCAGCATTTT.

The V call is TRBV28, the J call TRBJ1-3; D remains unclear. Germline V gene lookup returns CDR1 MDHEN and CDR2 SYDVKM. The CDR3 is 15 amino acids. The V end lost 4 bases, the J end lost 0 bases, and 10 bases lay between the germline ends. The CDR3 DNA sequence: TGTGCCAGCAGTTCCGGGATCAGCTCTGGAAACACCATATATTTT. Translation: CASSSGISSGNTIYF.

This clone came up a few times. The chain uses TRBV3-1 (or the pseudogene TRBV3-2) and TRBJ1-3; D remains unclear. Deletions cut 3 bases from V and 0 bases from J, with 6 bases between. The CDR3 runs to 14 residues. Germline-derived CDR1 and CDR2 are LGHDT and YNNKEL (reference sequence). The CDR3 spells CASSHLSSGNTIYF. CDR3 in DNA: TGTGCCAGCAGCCATTTGAGCTCTGGAAACACCATATATTTT.

The J gene is TRBJ2-1, the V gene TRBV11-3, with 9 nucleotides matching TRBD1. V was clipped by 4 bases and J by 7 bases; unmatched bases: 5. The length of the CDR3 is 14 residues. CDR1 and CDR2 (germline): SGHNT, YENEEA. The CDR3 bases are TGTGCCAGCAGCTCCCGGACAGGGGTAAATGAGCAGTTCTTC. It yields the protein CASSSRTGVNEQFF.

The chain is built from TRBV6-5 and TRBJ2-1; D is ambiguous. Trimming left V 6 bases short and J 0 bases short, with 9 bases between. The CDR3 consists of 14 residues. Germline V gene sequence: CDR1 MNHEY, CDR2 SVGAGI. The CDR3 nucleotides read TGTGCCAGCAGCTTTCTGAGCTCCTACAATGAGCAGTTCTTC. Protein: CASSFLSSYNEQFF.

This clone was counted a few times. This sequence joins TRBV7-2 and TRBJ1-1, with 11 bases identical to TRBD1. The CDR3 spans 14 residues. J lost 4 bases, V lost 8 bases, and 6 bases had no gene match. Germline V CDR1 and CDR2: SGHTA, FQGNSA. The CDR3 sequence: CASSTGTGGTEAFF. In DNA form, the CDR3 reads TGTGCCAGCTCGACCGGGACAGGGGGCACTGAAGCTTTCTTT.

The V and J genes are TRBV3-1 (or the pseudogene TRBV3-2) and TRBJ1-1, with 7 bases that match TRBD1. The CDR3 is 14 residues long. Trimming took 2 bases from V and 7 from J; bases not matched to a gene: 7. Germline-derived CDR1 and CDR2 are LGHDT and YNNKEL (reference sequence). The CDR3 sequence is CASSQFAGGIEAFF. The CDR3 DNA follows: TGTGCCAGCAGCCAATTTGCAGGGGGAATTGAAGCTTTCTTT.

J is TRBJ2-2 and V is TRBV10-3; D perhaps matches TRBD1 (6 bases). The V gene lost 0 bases and the J gene lost 4 bases, with 15 bases spanning the gap. Per germline, CDR1 ENHRY and CDR2 SYGVKD. This CDR3 is built from 17 residues. The DNA for the CDR3 is TGTGCCATCAGTGAGTCGACTGGGCAGGGGCGCACCGGGGAGCTGTTTTTT. It yields the protein CAISESTGQGRTGELFF.

The chain carries TRBV5-1 and TRBJ1-6; tentatively, D is TRBD1 (6 bases). CDR1 and CDR2 (germline): SGHRS, YFSETQ. This CDR3 has 15 amino acids. The ends were cut back, 0 bases at V and 6 bases at J, with 10 bases in the middle. The CDR3 reads CASSLDRAANSPLHF. The DNA for the CDR3 is TGCGCCAGCAGCTTGGACAGGGCGGCTAATTCACCCCTCCACTTT.

CDR3 DNA sequence: TGTGCCAGCAGCCGAGGGACAGATAGCAATCAGCCCCAGCATTTT. Translating it yields CASSRGTDSNQPQHF. This chain connects TRBV5-5 to TRBJ1-5; 7 bases line up with TRBD1. Germline V gene sequence: CDR1 SGHKS, CDR2 YYEKEE (reference sequence). Trimming took 4 bases from V and 0 from J; bases not matched to a gene: 4. CDR3 size: 15 residues. Full variable domain (rest looked up from reference TRBV5-5 and TRBJ1-5): DAGVTQSPTHLIKTRGQQVTLRCSPISGHKSVSWYQQVLGQGPQFIFQYYEKEERGRGNFPDRFSARQFPNYSSELNVNALLLGDSALYLCASSRGTDSNQPQHFGDGTRLSIL.

V usage is TRBV19 and J usage is TRBJ1-6; 11 bases line up with TRBD1. The J segment lost 10 bases and the V segment lost 4 bases, leaving 9 bases of the junction unmatched. In germline, CDR1 is LNHDA, CDR2 SQIVND (reference sequence). This CDR3 spans 16 amino acids. The CDR3 spells CASSTQTGTGGSPLHF. The CDR3 nucleotides are TGTGCCAGTAGTACCCAAACCGGGACAGGGGGATCACCCCTCCACTTT.

The CDR3 here is CASSQSGETSGDPDTQYF. CDR3 DNA sequence: TGCGCCAGCAGTCAATCGGGTGAGACTAGCGGGGATCCAGATACGCAGTATTTT. J is TRBJ2-3 and V is TRBV23-1; 11 nucleotides match TRBD2. TRBV23-1 is assigned to the ORF class and has an uncertain function. This CDR3 is built from 18 residues. Trimming took 0 bases from V and 4 from J; bases not matched to a gene: 9.

This clone was seen a single time. The CDR3 DNA reads as TGCGCCAGCAGCGCGGGACAGGCCCGATTTGAAGCTTTCTTT. Protein sequence: CASSAGQARFEAFF. The chain joins TRBV5-1 to TRBJ1-1, with TRBD1 matching over 8 bases. There are 14 residues in the CDR3. With V trimmed by 4 bases and J by 7 bases, 9 bases remained unmatched. Germline CDR1 reads SGHRS; CDR2 reads YFSETQ. Variable domain in full (rest from reference TRBV5-1 and TRBJ1-1): KAGVTQTPRYLIKTRGQQVTLSCSPISGHRSVSWYQQTPGQGLQFLFEYFSETQRNKGNFPGRFSGRQFSNSRSEMNVSTLELGDSALYLCASSAGQARFEAFFGQGTRLTVV.

The gene calls are TRBV18 and TRBJ1-1; D might be TRBD1 (5 bases). The V and J ends lost 1 base and 0 bases respectively, with 18 bases between them. There are 18 residues in the CDR3. Germline CDR1 reads KGHSH; CDR2 reads LQKENI. The CDR3 DNA is TGTGCCAGCTCACCACGAGGTTCGGGGGGATCAATGAACACTGAAGCTTTCTTT. It is translated as CASSPRGSGGSMNTEAFF. Looking up the rest from reference TRBV18 and TRBJ1-1 gives the full variable domain: NAGVMQNPRHLVRRRGQEARLRCSPMKGHSHVYWYRQLPEEGLKFMVYLQKENIIDESGMPKERFSAEFPKEGPSILRIQQVVRGDSAAYFCASSPRGSGGSMNTEAFFGQGTRLTVV.

The rearrangement links TRBV19 to TRBJ2-7; D is perhaps TRBD1 (6 bases). The CDR3 loop spans 13 amino acids. The V end lost 6 bases, the J end lost 3 bases, and 12 bases lay between the germline ends. Germline values: CDR1 LNHDA, CDR2 SQIVND (reference sequence). The CDR3 loop is CASSINRDYEQYF. The CDR3 bases are TGTGCCAGTAGCATAAACAGGGACTACGAGCAGTACTTC. The whole variable domain, remainder taken from reference TRBV19 and TRBJ2-7, is DGGITQSPKYLFRKEGQNVTLSCEQNLNHDAMYWYRQDPGQGLRLIYYSQIVNDFQKGDIAEGYSVSREKKESFPLTVTSAQKNPTAFYLCASSINRDYEQYFGPGTRLTVT.

This sequence joins TRBV11-2 and TRBJ2-7; TRBD1 agrees at 12 bases. The CDR3 has 15 amino acids. Germline V lookup: CDR1 SGHAT, CDR2 FQNNGV. V gave up 5 bases and J gave up 9 bases; unmatched junction bases: 11. The CDR3 here is CASSPLGTGGGRQYF. CDR3 DNA sequence: TGTGCCAGCAGCCCACTAGGGACAGGGGGCGGACGGCAGTACTTC.

The rearrangement uses TRBV15 and TRBJ2-5; TRBD1 matches at 8 bases. Germline CDR1 LNHNV, CDR2 YYDKDF (reference sequence). The CDR3 length is 15 residues. Trimming at V came to 8 bases and at J to 6 bases, leaving 14 bases not matched to a gene. In nucleotides, the CDR3 is TGTGCCACCGCCACTGGACAGGGCCGTCGAAAGACCCAGTACTTC. Protein product: CATATGQGRRKTQYF.

There are a few counts of this clone. The CDR3 DNA follows: TGCGCCAGCAGCCAAGAATGGCGGTCCTACAATGAGCAGTTCTTC. Translating gives CASSQEWRSYNEQFF. The chain combines TRBV4-3 with TRBJ2-1; no firm D call. Germline V lookup: CDR1 LGHNA, CDR2 YSLEER. The length of the CDR3 is 15 residues. Trimming removed 0 bases from V and 1 base from J, with 7 bases in between.

The chain carries TRBV10-1 and TRBJ2-1; 7 bases are a match to TRBD1. CDR1 and CDR2 from the germline V gene are WNHNN and SYGVQD (reference sequence). The CDR3 consists of 13 residues. J gave up 5 bases and V 3 bases, and 1 base lay outside the gene matches. CDR3 sequence (DNA): TGCGCCAGCAGTGAAACAGGGGACAATGAGCAGTTCTTC. It specifies CASSETGDNEQFF.

This clone was observed once. The chain joins TRBV15 to TRBJ1-5, with D uncertain. The germline V gene has CDR1 LNHNV and CDR2 YYDKDF (reference sequence). This CDR3 contains 17 residues. With 0 bases removed from V and 0 bases from J, the gap between germline ends came to 12 bases. The CDR3 DNA sequence: TGTGCCACCAGCAGAGATGGGCCCCCTTATAGCAATCAGCCCCAGCATTTT. Translation: CATSRDGPPYSNQPQHF. Full variable domain (rest looked up from reference TRBV15 and TRBJ1-5): DAMVIQNPRYQVTQFGKPVTLSCSQTLNHNVMYWYQQKSSQAPKLLFHYYDKDFNNEADTPDNFQSRRPNTSFCFLDIRSPGLGDTAMYLCATSRDGPPYSNQPQHFGDGTRLSIL.

This chain's CDR3 is CASRSSGGRVDEQFF. In DNA, the CDR3 is TGTGCCAGCAGATCTAGCGGGGGCCGGGTTGATGAGCAGTTCTTC. V usage is TRBV3-1 (or the pseudogene TRBV3-2) and J usage is TRBJ2-1; 10 bases agree with TRBD2. J was trimmed by 8 bases and V by 6 bases; bases with no gene match: 10. The CDR3 is 15 amino acids. The germline V gene encodes CDR1 LGHDT and CDR2 YNNKEL (reference sequence).

This rearrangement joins TRBV11-2 to TRBJ1-1; 9 nucleotides align to TRBD1. Germline V gene lookup returns CDR1 SGHAT and CDR2 FQNNGV. After removal of 6 bases from V and 6 bases from J, the junction contained 14 bases not matched to a gene. This CDR3 region has 16 residues. The CDR3 DNA reads TGTGCCAGCAGGACCTCCGGGACAGGGAAGGGCGCTGAAGCTTTCTTT. As protein: CASRTSGTGKGAEAFF.